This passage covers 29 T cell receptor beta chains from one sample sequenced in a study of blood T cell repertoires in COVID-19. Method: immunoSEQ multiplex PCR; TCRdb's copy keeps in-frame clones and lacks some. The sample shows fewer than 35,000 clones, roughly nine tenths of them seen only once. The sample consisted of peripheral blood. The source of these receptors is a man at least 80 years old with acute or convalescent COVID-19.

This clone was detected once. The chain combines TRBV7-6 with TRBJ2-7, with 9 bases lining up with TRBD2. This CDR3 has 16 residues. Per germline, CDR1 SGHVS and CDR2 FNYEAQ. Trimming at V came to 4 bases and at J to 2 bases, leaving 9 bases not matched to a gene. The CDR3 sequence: CASSSGEGLATYEQYF. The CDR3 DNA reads TGTGCCAGCAGCTCAGGCGAAGGACTAGCGACCTACGAGCAGTACTTC.

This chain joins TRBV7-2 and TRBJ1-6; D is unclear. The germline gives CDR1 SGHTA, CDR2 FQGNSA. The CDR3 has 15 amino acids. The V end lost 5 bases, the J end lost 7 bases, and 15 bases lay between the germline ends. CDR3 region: CASSPSGRENSPLHF. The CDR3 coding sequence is TGTGCCAGCAGCCCCAGTGGACGGGAGAATTCACCCCTCCACTTT.

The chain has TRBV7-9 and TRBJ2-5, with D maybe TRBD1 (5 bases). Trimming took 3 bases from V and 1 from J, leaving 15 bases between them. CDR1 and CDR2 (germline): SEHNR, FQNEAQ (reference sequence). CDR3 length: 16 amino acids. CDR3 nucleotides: TGTGCCAGCAGCTTGAAAGTAAGGGGCCTCCAAGAGACCCAGTACTTC. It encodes CASSLKVRGLQETQYF.

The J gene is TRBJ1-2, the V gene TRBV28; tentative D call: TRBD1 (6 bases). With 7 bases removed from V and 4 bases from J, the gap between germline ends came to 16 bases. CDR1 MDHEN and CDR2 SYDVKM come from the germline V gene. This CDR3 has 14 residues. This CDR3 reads CASITQQGPYGYTF. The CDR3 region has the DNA TGTGCCAGCATAACCCAGCAGGGGCCCTATGGCTACACCTTC.

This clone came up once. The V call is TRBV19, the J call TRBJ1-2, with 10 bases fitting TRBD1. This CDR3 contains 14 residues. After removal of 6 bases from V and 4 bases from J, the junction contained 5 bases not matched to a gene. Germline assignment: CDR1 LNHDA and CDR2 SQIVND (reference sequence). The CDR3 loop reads CASSHRDRGYGYTF. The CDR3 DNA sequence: TGTGCCAGTAGCCACCGGGACAGGGGCTATGGCTACACCTTC.

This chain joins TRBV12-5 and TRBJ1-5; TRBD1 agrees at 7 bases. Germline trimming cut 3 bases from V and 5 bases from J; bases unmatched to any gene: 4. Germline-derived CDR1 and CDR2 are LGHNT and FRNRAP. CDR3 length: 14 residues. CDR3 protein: CASGFGTAHQPQHF. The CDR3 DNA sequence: TGTGCTAGTGGTTTTGGGACAGCGCATCAGCCCCAGCATTTT.

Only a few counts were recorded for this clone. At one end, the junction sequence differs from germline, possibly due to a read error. The CDR3 protein is CASTPLRGSDEQYF. The CDR3 nucleotides are TGTGCCAGCACTCCGCTGCGGGGCTCCGACGAGCAGTACTTC. This sequence joins TRBV6-5 and TRBJ2-7; D possibly corresponds to TRBD2 (6 bases). This CDR3 has 14 amino acids. The germline gives CDR1 MNHEY, CDR2 SVGAGI.

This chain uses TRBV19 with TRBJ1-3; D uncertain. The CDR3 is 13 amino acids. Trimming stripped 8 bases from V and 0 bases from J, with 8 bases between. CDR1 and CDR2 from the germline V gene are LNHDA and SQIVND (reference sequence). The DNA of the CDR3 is TGTGCCAGTTCTTCCTCCTCTGGAAACACCATATATTTT. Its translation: CASSSSSGNTIYF.

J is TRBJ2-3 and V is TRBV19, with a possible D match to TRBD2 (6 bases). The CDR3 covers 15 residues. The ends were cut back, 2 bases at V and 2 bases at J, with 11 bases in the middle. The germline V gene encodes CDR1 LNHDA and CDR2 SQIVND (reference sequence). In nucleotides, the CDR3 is TGTGCCAGTAGTATACTAGGCGGGGACACAGATACGCAGTATTTT. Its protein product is CASSILGGDTDTQYF.

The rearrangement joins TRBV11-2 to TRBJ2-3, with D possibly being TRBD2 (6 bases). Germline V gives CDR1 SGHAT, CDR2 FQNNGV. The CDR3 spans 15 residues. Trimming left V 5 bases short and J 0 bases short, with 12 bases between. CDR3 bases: TGTGCCAGCAGCGTGGGGGGTACTAGCACAGATACGCAGTATTTT. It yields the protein CASSVGGTSTDTQYF.

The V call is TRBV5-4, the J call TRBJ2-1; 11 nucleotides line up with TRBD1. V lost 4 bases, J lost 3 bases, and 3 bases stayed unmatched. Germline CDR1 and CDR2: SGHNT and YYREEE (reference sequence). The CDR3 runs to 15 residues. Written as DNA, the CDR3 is TGTGCCAGCAGCGCCGGGACAGGGGGCTACAATGAGCAGTTCTTC. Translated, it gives CASSAGTGGYNEQFF.

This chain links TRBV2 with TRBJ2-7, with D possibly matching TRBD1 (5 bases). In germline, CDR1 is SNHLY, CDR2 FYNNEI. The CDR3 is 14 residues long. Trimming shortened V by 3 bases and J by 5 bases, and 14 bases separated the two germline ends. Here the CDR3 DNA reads TGTGCCAGCAGTGAGGGGCACTGGGTGGACGAGCAGTACTTC. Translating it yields CASSEGHWVDEQYF.

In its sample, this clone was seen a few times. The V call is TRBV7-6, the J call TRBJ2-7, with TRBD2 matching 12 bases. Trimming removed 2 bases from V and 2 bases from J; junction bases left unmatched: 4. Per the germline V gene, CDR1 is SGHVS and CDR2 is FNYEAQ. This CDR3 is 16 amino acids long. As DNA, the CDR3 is TGTGCCAGCAGCTTAACTGCTAGCGGGAGGGCCTACGAGCAGTACTTC. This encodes CASSLTASGRAYEQYF.

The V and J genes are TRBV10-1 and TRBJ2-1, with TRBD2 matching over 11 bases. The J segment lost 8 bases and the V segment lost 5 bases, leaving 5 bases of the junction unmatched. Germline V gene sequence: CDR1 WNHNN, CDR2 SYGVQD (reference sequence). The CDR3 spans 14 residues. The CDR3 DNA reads TGCGCCAGCAGTCGGCTAGCGGGAGGCGATGAGCAGTTCTTC. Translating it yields CASSRLAGGDEQFF.

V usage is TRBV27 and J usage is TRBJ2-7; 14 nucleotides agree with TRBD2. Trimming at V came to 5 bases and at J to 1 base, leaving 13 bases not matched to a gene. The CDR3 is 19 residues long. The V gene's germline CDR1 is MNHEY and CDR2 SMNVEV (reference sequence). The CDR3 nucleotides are TGTGCCAGCAGTGCACTGACTCTGGGACTAGCGGGAGCTTCCTACGAGCAGTACTTC. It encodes CASSALTLGLAGASYEQYF.

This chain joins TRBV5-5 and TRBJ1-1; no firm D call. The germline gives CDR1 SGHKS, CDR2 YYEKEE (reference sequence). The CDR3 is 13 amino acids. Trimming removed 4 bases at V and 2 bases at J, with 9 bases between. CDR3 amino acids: CASSTQDNTEAFF. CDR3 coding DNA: TGTGCCAGCAGCACCCAGGATAACACTGAAGCTTTCTTT.

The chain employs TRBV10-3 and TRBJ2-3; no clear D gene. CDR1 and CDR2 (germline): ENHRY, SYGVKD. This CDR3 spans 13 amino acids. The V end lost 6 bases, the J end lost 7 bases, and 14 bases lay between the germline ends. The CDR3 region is CAIRGTVANTQYF. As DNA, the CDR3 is TGTGCCATCAGGGGCACAGTCGCGAATACGCAGTATTTT.

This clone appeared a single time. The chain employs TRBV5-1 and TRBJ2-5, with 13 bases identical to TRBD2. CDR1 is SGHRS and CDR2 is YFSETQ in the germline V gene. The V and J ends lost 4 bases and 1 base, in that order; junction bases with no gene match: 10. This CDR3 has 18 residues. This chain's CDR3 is CASSQDGRTSGGQETQYF. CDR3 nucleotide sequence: TGCGCCAGCAGCCAGGACGGGCGGACTAGCGGGGGCCAAGAGACCCAGTACTTC. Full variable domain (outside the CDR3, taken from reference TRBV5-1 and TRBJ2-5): KAGVTQTPRYLIKTRGQQVTLSCSPISGHRSVSWYQQTPGQGLQFLFEYFSETQRNKGNFPGRFSGRQFSNSRSEMNVSTLELGDSALYLCASSQDGRTSGGQETQYFGPGTRLLVL.

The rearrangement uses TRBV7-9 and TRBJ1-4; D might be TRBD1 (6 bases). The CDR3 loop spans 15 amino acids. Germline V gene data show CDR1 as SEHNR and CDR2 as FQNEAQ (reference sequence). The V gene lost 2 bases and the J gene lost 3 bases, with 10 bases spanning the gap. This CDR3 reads CASSLQGSANEKLFF. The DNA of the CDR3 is TGTGCCAGCAGCTTACAGGGGTCGGCTAATGAAAAACTGTTTTTT.

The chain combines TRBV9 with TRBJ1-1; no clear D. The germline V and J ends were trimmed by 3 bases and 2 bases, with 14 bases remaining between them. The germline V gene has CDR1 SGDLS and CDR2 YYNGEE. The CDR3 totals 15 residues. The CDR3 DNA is TGTGCCAGCAGCGAACAGCCCACGTCCAACACTGAAGCTTTCTTT. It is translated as CASSEQPTSNTEAFF.

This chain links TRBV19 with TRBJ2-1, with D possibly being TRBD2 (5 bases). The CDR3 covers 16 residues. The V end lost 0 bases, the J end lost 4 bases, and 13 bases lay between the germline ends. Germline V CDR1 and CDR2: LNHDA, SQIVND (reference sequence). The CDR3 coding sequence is TGTGCCAGTAGTATAGATAAGCGGTTCCGTTACAATGAGCAGTTCTTC. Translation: CASSIDKRFRYNEQFF. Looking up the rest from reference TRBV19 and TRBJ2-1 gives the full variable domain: DGGITQSPKYLFRKEGQNVTLSCEQNLNHDAMYWYRQDPGQGLRLIYYSQIVNDFQKGDIAEGYSVSREKKESFPLTVTSAQKNPTAFYLCASSIDKRFRYNEQFFGPGTRLTVL.

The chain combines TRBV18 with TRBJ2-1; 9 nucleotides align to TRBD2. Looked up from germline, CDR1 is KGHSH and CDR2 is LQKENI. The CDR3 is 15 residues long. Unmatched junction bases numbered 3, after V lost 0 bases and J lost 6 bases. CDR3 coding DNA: TGTGCCAGCTCACCACCCTGGACTAGCGTCAATGAGCAGTTCTTC. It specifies CASSPPWTSVNEQFF.

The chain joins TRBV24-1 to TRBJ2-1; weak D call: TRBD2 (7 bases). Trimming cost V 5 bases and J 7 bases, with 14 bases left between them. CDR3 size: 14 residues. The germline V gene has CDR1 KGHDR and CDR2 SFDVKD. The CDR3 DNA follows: TGTGCCACCAGTGCCGCAGGGGAGGGGAATGAGCAGTTCTTC. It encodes CATSAAGEGNEQFF.

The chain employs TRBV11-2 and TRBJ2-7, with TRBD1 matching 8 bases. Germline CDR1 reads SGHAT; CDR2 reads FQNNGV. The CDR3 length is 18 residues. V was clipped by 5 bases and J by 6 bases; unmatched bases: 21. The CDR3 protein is CASSRSDRAHLILREQYF. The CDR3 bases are TGTGCCAGCAGCCGATCGGACAGGGCCCATCTAATCCTGCGCGAGCAGTACTTC.

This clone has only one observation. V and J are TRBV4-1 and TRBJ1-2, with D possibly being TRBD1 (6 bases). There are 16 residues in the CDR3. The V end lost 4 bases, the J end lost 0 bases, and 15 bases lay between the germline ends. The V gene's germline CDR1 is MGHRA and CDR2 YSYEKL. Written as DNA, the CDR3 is TGCGCCAGCAGCCGACCTGGACAGAGTACTAACTATGGCTACACCTTC. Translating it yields CASSRPGQSTNYGYTF.

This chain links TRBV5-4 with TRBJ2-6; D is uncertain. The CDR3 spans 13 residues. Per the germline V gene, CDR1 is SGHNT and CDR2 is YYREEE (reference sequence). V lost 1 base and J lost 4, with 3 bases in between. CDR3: CASSLQGANVLTF. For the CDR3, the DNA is TGTGCCAGCAGCTTGCAGGGGGCCAACGTCCTGACTTTC.

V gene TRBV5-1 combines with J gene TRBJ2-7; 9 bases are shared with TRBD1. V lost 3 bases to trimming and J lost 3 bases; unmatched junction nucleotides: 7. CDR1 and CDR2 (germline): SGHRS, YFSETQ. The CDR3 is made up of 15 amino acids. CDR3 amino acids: CASSSAGTGIYEQYF. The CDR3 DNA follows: TGCGCCAGCAGCTCAGCGGGGACAGGGATCTACGAGCAGTACTTC.

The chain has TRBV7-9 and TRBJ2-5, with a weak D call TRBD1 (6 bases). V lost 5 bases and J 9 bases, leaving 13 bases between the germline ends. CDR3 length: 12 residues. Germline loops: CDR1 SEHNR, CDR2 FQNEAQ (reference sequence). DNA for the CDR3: TGTGCCAGCAGCCCACAAGACAGGCCCCAGTACTTC. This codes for CASSPQDRPQYF.

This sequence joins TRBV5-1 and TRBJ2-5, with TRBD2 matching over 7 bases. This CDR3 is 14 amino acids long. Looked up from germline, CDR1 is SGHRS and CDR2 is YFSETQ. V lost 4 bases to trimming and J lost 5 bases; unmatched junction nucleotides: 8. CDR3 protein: CASSPTSGVETQYF. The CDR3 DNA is TGCGCCAGCAGCCCGACGAGCGGGGTGGAGACCCAGTACTTC.